Reported below is one T cell receptor (beta chain). The sample is drawn from a study of blood T cell repertoires in COVID-19. The overall study: Acute-phase and convalescent COVID-19 samples originated in the United States, Italy and Spain.

Measured with immunoSEQ multiplex PCR; TCRdb has only the in-frame clones, and not every one. In the table there are some 190,000 clones, about 80% of which are singletons. This CDR3 is built from 16 residues. Germline assignment: CDR1 LGHDT and CDR2 YNNKEL (reference sequence). V was trimmed by 3 bases and J by 7 bases, leaving 19 bases between them. The sequencing sample was made of peripheral blood. The chain has TRBV3-1 (or the pseudogene TRBV3-2) and TRBJ2-1; a possible D gene is TRBD2 (6 bases). The TCR comes from a woman aged 45-65 years with active or convalescent COVID-19. The CDR3 region is CASSQLVGVAVNEQFF. The CDR3 DNA reads TGTGCCAGCAGCCAGTTAGTTGGGGTAGCGGTGAATGAGCAGTTCTTC.